This T cell receptor (beta chain) was documented in a study of blood T cell repertoires in COVID-19. TCRdb keeps only in-frame clones here, not all; method: immunoSEQ multiplex PCR. The sample carries around 60,000 clones, about 86% recorded once. Germline V gene data show CDR1 as SGHRS and CDR2 as YFSETQ. V shed 1 base and J 7 bases; nucleotides not matched to a gene: 9. The CDR3 totals 15 residues. The specimen sequenced was peripheral blood. The TCR comes from a human donor in a cohort sampled during active COVID-19. This rearrangement joins TRBV5-1 to TRBJ2-7, with TRBD2 matching 9 bases. The CDR3: CASSLSSGITSEQYF. DNA for the CDR3: TGCGCCAGCAGCTTGTCTAGCGGGATCACGTCGGAGCAGTACTTC.